The clone carrying this T cell receptor (beta chain) was recorded many times. Amplification of TCR beta CDR3 regions used RNA as the template. Using the HTBI primer set, a first-round RT-PCR was run on the TCR CDR3. In TCRdb, the multiplex PCR reads were re-called with MiXCR into one record per CDR3 protein. The sample has a few hundred thousand distinct CDR3 sequences, around 14% seen once. The data originate from a study of T cells in Graves' hyperthyroidism and ophthalmopathy. The hyperthyroidism patients had all been newly diagnosed, and their disease duration was under 2 months. Their ages ranged from 18 to 65 years. Patients were excluded because of uncontrolled infection, other autoimmune disease, pregnancy or lactation. PBMCs were derived from about 10 ml fresh peripheral blood. The CDR3 runs to 13 residues. With 2 bases removed from V and 5 bases from J, the gap between germline ends came to 7 bases.

This clonotype was sampled from a young woman with Graves' hyperthyroidism that later progressed to Graves' ophthalmopathy. Sequenced material: blood. The chain combines TRBV12-3 or TRBV12-4 with TRBJ1-5; D is possibly TRBD1 (5 bases). CDR3 DNA sequence: TGTGCCAGCAGTTTAAGGGGCCATCAGCCCCAGCATTTT. Its translation is CASSLRGHQPQHF.